What follows are 18 T cell receptor beta chains derived from one specimen sequenced in a study of T cell changes during pregnancy in multiple sclerosis. Sequencing was performed with immunoSEQ multiplex PCR; in TCRdb, only in-frame clones are kept and a portion is missing. This table holds some 70,000 clones, 80% to 95% found once. The specimen comprised CD8+ T cells from peripheral blood mononuclear cells, sampled in the third trimester of pregnancy. Every receptor here comes from a female donor in good health, enrolled as a control in a pregnancy study.

The J gene is TRBJ2-7, the V gene TRBV9; D perhaps matches TRBD1 (5 bases). Trimming pared 0 bases from V and 1 base from J, leaving 14 bases between. The germline V gene encodes CDR1 SGDLS and CDR2 YYNGEE. This CDR3 is 16 amino acids long. The CDR3 sequence is CASSVGGDSASYEQYF. The CDR3 nucleotides read TGTGCCAGCAGCGTAGGAGGAGACAGCGCTTCCTACGAGCAGTACTTC.

This clone showed up just once. The chain carries TRBV19 and TRBJ1-1; 7 nucleotides line up with TRBD1. CDR1 is LNHDA, CDR2 SQIVND, per germline (reference sequence). The CDR3 covers 12 residues. V was clipped by 10 bases and J by 4 bases; unmatched bases: 6. CDR3 DNA sequence: TGTGCCACCCGACAGGGTGTCACTGAAGCTTTCTTT. It yields the protein CATRQGVTEAFF.

This chain links TRBV27 with TRBJ2-7; D is unresolved. This CDR3 contains 15 residues. The germline gives CDR1 MNHEY, CDR2 SMNVEV (reference sequence). Between the trimmed V and J ends, which lost 2 bases and 1 base, there was a span of 12 bases. The CDR3 reads CASSLREPKSYEQYF. CDR3 sequence (DNA): TGTGCCAGCAGTTTACGAGAGCCAAAGTCCTACGAGCAGTACTTC.

The V call is TRBV7-2, the J call TRBJ1-4; 7 nucleotides line up with TRBD1. Germline V gene data show CDR1 as SGHTA and CDR2 as FQGNSA. There are 15 residues in the CDR3. V shed 1 base and J 6 bases; nucleotides not matched to a gene: 5. The CDR3 reads CASSLDPGGYEKLFF. In DNA, the CDR3 is TGTGCCAGCAGCTTAGATCCAGGGGGATATGAAAAACTGTTTTTT. The entire variable domain, with the rest obtained from reference TRBV7-2 and TRBJ1-4, is as follows: GAGVSQSPSNKVTEKGKDVELRCDPISGHTALYWYRQSLGQGLEFLIYFQGNSAPDKSGLPSDRFSAERTGGSVSTLTIQRTQQEDSAVYLCASSLDPGGYEKLFFGSGTQLSVL.

The rearrangement joins TRBV7-2 to TRBJ2-1; 8 positions match TRBD2. The CDR3 length is 16 residues. Germline lookup yields CDR1 SGHTA and CDR2 FQGNSA. Unmatched junction bases numbered 6, after V lost 1 base and J lost 4 bases. The chain's CDR3 is CASSLGGGPGYNEQFF. CDR3 nucleotide sequence: TGTGCCAGCAGCTTAGGCGGGGGGCCGGGGTACAATGAGCAGTTCTTC.

V gene TRBV11-2 combines with J gene TRBJ1-6, with unresolved D. V lost 2 bases, J lost 4 bases, and 12 bases lay in between. The length of the CDR3 is 16 residues. Germline-derived CDR1 and CDR2 are SGHAT and FQNNGV. CDR3 in amino acids: CASSLSTQLYNSPLHF. DNA for the CDR3: TGTGCCAGCAGCTTATCGACACAACTTTATAATTCACCCCTCCACTTT.

Note on this clone: A junction boundary mismatches the germline segment, possibly from a read error. The chain has TRBV7-7 and TRBJ2-1, with D perhaps TRBD2 (5 bases). CDR1 is SSHAT and CDR2 is FNYEAQ in the germline V gene (reference sequence). The CDR3 runs to 13 residues. CDR3: CASSSQPGSEQFF. The CDR3 nucleotides read TGTGCTAGCAGCTCCCAGCCGGGAAGTGAGCAGTTCTTC. The complete variable domain, with remaining parts taken from reference TRBV7-7 and TRBJ2-1, reads GAGVSQSPRYKVTKRGQDVTLRCDPISSHATLYWYQQALGQGPEFLTYFNYEAQPDKSGLPSDRFSAERPEGSISTLTIQRTEQRDSAMYRCASSSQPGSEQFFGPGTRLTVL.

The chain employs TRBV2 and TRBJ2-1, with a weak D call TRBD2 (5 bases). Looked up from germline, CDR1 is SNHLY and CDR2 is FYNNEI. Trimming pared 7 bases from V and 2 bases from J, leaving 15 bases between. The length of the CDR3 is 15 residues. The CDR3 region has the DNA TGTGCCAGCAAACTCAGAAGCGGTACCTACAATGAGCAGTTCTTC. This codes for CASKLRSGTYNEQFF. Variable domain in full (rest from reference TRBV2 and TRBJ2-1): EPEVTQTPSHQVTQMGQEVILRCVPISNHLYFYWYRQILGQKVEFLVSFYNNEISEKSEIFDDQFSVERPDGSNFTLKIRSTKLEDSAMYFCASKLRSGTYNEQFFGPGTRLTVL.

The rearrangement uses TRBV4-3 and TRBJ1-5; D might be TRBD1 (6 bases). Germline CDR1 and CDR2: LGHNA and YSLEER. The V and J ends lost 1 base and 4 bases respectively, with 8 bases between them. This CDR3 is built from 14 residues. This CDR3 is CASSQGQDNQPQHF. The CDR3 DNA sequence: TGCGCCAGCAGCCAAGGACAGGATAATCAGCCCCAGCATTTT.

The V gene is TRBV7-3, the J gene TRBJ2-7; D not resolved. The CDR3 has 14 amino acids. The V end was cut by 4 bases, the J end by 2 bases, with 12 bases between. Germline CDR1 SGHTA, CDR2 FQGTGA. In DNA, the CDR3 is TGTGCCAGCAGCTCTTCCGACACGGCCTACGAGCAGTACTTC. Translating gives CASSSSDTAYEQYF.

The DNA of the CDR3 is TGTGCCAGCAGCGGGGGGGCCTACTCTGGAAACACCATATATTTT. It codes for CASSGGAYSGNTIYF. The chain employs TRBV5-6 and TRBJ1-3; tentative D call: TRBD1 (6 bases). The V end lost 4 bases, the J end lost 0 bases, and 11 bases lay between the germline ends. Germline assignment: CDR1 SGHDT and CDR2 YYEEEE. CDR3 length: 15 amino acids.

J is TRBJ2-3 and V is TRBV5-5; TRBD2 might be the D (7 bases). The CDR3 loop spans 16 amino acids. V lost 9 bases, J lost 0 bases, and 20 bases lay in between. Germline assignment: CDR1 SGHKS and CDR2 YYEKEE (reference sequence). The CDR3, as DNA: TGTGCCACCAGAGGGGGGGGGCCCCTGAGCACAGATACGCAGTATTTT. This sequence encodes CATRGGGPLSTDTQYF.

V and J are TRBV6-4 and TRBJ1-2, with a possible D match to TRBD1 (5 bases). V dropped 0 bases and J dropped 1 base, with 12 bases sitting between them. CDR1 and CDR2 (germline): MRHNA, SNTAGT. The CDR3 is 16 amino acids. The CDR3 sequence is CASSDSCRVINYGYTF. The CDR3 DNA sequence: TGTGCCAGCAGTGACTCCTGCAGGGTTATTAACTATGGCTACACCTTC.

The gene calls are TRBV10-3 and TRBJ2-2; D ambiguous. In germline, CDR1 is ENHRY, CDR2 SYGVKD. The CDR3 contains 14 residues. The V gene lost 8 bases and the J gene lost 7 bases, with 17 bases spanning the gap. The chain's CDR3 is CAIPRSSVGGELFF. CDR3 coding DNA: TGTGCCATCCCAAGGTCGAGCGTGGGCGGGGAGCTGTTTTTT.

This chain joins TRBV7-2 and TRBJ2-5, with D possibly TRBD2 on 5 matching bases. V was cut by 3 bases and J by 6 bases, with 11 bases left in between. Germline V CDR1 and CDR2: SGHTA, FQGNSA. CDR3 size: 13 residues. DNA for the CDR3: TGTGCCAGCAGCTTTTGGGAGATACAGACCCAGTACTTC. This translates into CASSFWEIQTQYF.

This rearrangement joins TRBV19 to TRBJ1-3; a possible D gene is TRBD1 (5 bases). V lost 5 bases and J 1 base, leaving 15 bases between the germline ends. CDR1 and CDR2 (germline): LNHDA, SQIVND (reference sequence). The CDR3 runs 16 residues. CDR3 sequence reads: CASSPRLGRSGNTIYF. DNA for the CDR3: TGTGCCAGTAGTCCCCGTCTGGGGCGTTCTGGAAACACCATATATTTT.

The rearrangement uses TRBV5-6 and TRBJ2-2, with D hard to call. CDR1 and CDR2 (germline): SGHDT, YYEEEE. This CDR3 spans 17 amino acids. Trimming left V 0 bases short and J 2 bases short, with 14 bases between. The CDR3 nucleotides read TGTGCCAGCAGCTTGGACTACGTACGGAAAAACACCGGGGAGCTGTTTTTT. This gives the protein CASSLDYVRKNTGELFF. The variable domain in full, completed from reference TRBV5-6 and TRBJ2-2, reads DAGVTQSPTHLIKTRGQQVTLRCSPKSGHDTVSWYQQALGQGPQFIFQYYEEEERQRGNFPDRFSGHQFPNYSSELNVNALLLGDSALYLCASSLDYVRKNTGELFFGEGSRLTVL.

V is TRBV9 and J is TRBJ1-1; 12 bases align to TRBD1. Germline values: CDR1 SGDLS, CDR2 YYNGEE. The V segment lost 4 bases and the J segment 4 bases; nucleotides outside the gene matches: 11. The CDR3 length is 17 residues. The CDR3 region has the DNA TGTGCCAGCAGCAAGAGGGGGACAGGGGGCGCGGGCACTGAAGCTTTCTTT. Protein: CASSKRGTGGAGTEAFF.